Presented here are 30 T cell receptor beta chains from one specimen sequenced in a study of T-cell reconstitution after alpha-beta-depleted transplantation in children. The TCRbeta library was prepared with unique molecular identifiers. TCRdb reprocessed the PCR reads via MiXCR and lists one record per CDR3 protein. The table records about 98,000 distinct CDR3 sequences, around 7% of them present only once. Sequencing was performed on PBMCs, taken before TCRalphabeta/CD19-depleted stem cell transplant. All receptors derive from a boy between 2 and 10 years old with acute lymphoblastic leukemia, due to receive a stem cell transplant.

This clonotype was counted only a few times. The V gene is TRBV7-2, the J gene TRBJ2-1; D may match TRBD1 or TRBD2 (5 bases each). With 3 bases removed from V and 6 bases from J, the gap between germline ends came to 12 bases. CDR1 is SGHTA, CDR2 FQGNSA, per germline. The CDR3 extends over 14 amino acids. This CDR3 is CASSLGPWANEQFF. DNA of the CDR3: TGTGCCAGCAGCTTGGGACCCTGGGCCAATGAGCAGTTCTTC.

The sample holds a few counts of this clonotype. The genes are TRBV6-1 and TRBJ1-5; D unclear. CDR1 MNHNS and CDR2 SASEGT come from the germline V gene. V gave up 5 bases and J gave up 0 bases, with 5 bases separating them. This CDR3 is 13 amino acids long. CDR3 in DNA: TGTGCCAGCAGTCCATATAGCAATCAGCCCCAGCATTTT. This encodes CASSPYSNQPQHF.

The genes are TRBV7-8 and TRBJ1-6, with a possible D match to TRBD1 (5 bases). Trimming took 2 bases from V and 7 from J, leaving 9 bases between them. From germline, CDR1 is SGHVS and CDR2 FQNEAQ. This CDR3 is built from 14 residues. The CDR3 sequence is CASSLIKGNSPLHF. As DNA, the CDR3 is TGTGCCAGCAGCTTAATTAAGGGGAATTCACCCCTCCACTTT.

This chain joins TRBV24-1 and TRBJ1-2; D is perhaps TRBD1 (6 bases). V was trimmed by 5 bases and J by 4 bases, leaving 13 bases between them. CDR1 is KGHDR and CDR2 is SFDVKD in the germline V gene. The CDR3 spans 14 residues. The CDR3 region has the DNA TGTGCCACCAGTGGCTACAGGGATTCCTATGGCTACACCTTC. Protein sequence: CATSGYRDSYGYTF.

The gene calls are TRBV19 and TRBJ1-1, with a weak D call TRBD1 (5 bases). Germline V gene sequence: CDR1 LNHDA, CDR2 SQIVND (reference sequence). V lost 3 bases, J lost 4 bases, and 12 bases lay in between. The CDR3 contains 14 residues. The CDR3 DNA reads TGTGCCAGTAGTATTGGGGGTGGTGGCACTGAAGCTTTCTTT. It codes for CASSIGGGGTEAFF.

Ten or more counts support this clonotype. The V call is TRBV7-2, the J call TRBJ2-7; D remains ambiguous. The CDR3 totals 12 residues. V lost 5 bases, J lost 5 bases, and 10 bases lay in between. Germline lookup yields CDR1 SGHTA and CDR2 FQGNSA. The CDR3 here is CASSLLGNEQYF. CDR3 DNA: TGTGCCAGCAGCCTCCTTGGGAACGAGCAGTACTTC.

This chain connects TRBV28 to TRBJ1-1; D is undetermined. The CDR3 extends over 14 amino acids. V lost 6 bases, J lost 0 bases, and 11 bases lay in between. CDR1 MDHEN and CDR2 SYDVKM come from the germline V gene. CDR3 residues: CASSLQILNTEAFF. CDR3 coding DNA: TGTGCCAGCAGCCTACAGATCTTGAACACTGAAGCTTTCTTT. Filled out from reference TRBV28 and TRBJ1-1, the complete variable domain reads DVKVTQSSRYLVKRTGEKVFLECVQDMDHENMFWYRQDPGLGLRLIYFSYDVKMKEKGDIPEGYSVSREKKERFSLILESASTNQTSMYLCASSLQILNTEAFFGQGTRLTVV.

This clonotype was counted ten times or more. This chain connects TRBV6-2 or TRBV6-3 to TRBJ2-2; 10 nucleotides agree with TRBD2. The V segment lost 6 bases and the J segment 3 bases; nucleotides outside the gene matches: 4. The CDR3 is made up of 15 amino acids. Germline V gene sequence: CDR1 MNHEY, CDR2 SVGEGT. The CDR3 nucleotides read TGTGCCAGCAGCCGAGGGACTAGCGACACCGGGGAGCTGTTTTTT. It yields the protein CASSRGTSDTGELFF.

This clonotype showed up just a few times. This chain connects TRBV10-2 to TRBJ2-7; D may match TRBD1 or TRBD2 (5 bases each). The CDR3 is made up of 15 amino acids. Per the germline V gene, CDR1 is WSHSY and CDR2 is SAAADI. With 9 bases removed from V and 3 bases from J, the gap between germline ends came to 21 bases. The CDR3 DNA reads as TGCGCCAGTTCTCAATTGGGGACCCCAGACTACGAGCAGTACTTC. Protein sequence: CASSQLGTPDYEQYF.

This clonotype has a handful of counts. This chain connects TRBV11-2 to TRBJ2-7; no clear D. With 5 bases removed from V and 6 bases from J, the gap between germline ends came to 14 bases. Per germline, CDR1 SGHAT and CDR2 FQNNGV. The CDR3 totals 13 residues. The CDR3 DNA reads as TGTGCCAGCAGCATCTCCTACGGCGTCGAGCAGTACTTC. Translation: CASSISYGVEQYF.

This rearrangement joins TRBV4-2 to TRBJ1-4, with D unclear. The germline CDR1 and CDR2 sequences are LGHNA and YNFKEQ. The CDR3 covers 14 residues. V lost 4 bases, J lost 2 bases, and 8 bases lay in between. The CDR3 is CASSPGRTNEKLFF. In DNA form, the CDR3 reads TGTGCCAGCAGCCCCGGACGGACTAATGAAAAACTGTTTTTT.

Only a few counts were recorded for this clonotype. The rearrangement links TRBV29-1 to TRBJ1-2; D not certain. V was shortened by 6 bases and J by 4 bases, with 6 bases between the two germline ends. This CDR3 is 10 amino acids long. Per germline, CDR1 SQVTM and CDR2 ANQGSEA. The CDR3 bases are TGCAGCGTCGCGGGCTATGGCTACACCTTC. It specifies CSVAGYGYTF.

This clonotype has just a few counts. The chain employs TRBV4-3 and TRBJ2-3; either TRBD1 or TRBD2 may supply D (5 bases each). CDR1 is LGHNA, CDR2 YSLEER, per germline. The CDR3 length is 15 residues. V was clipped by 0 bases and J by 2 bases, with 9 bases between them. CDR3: CASSQERGFTDTQYF. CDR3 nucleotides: TGCGCCAGCAGCCAAGAGAGGGGCTTCACAGATACGCAGTATTTT.

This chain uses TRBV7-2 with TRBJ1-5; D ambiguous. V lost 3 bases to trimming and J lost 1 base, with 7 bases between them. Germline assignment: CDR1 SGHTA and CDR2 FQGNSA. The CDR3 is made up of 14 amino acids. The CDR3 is CASSLHVSNQPQHF. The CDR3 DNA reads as TGTGCCAGCAGCTTGCATGTCAGCAATCAGCCCCAGCATTTT.

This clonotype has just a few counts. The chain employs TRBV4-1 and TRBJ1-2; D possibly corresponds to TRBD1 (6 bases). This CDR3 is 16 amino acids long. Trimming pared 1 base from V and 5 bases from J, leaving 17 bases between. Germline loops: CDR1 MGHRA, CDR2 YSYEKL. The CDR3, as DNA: TGCGCCAGCAGCCAAGGTGGAGCCAGGGGAGGATATGGCTACACCTTC. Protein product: CASSQGGARGGYGYTF.

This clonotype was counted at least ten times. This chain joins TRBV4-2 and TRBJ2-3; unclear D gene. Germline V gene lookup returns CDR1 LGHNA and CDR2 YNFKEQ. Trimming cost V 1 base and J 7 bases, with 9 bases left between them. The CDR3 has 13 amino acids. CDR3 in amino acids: CASSQVSVNTQYF. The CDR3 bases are TGTGCCAGCAGCCAAGTCAGCGTAAATACGCAGTATTTT.

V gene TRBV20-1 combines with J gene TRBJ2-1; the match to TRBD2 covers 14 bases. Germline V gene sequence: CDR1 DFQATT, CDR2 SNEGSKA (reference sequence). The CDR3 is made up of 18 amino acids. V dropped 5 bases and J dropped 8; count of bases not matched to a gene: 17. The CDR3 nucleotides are TGCAGTGCTTCGTCCGGGACTAGCGGGGGCCCCCCTAGAGATGAGCAGTTCTTC. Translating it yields CSASSGTSGGPPRDEQFF.

The CDR3 nucleotides are TGTGCCAGCAGCTTACCTTTGGGGACTAACACCGGGGAGCTGTTTTTT. It yields the protein CASSLPLGTNTGELFF. The chain joins TRBV7-9 to TRBJ2-2; the D gene is possibly TRBD2 (6 bases). Germline V gives CDR1 SEHNR, CDR2 FQNEAQ (reference sequence). The CDR3 is 16 amino acids. Trimming left V 2 bases short and J 2 bases short, with 12 bases between.

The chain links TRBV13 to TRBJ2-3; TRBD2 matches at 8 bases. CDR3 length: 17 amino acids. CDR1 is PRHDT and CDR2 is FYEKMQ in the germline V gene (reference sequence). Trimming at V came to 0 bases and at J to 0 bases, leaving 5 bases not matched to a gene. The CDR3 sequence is CASSLGLSGVSTDTQYF. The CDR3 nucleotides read TGTGCCAGCAGCTTAGGGCTTAGCGGGGTGAGCACAGATACGCAGTATTTT.

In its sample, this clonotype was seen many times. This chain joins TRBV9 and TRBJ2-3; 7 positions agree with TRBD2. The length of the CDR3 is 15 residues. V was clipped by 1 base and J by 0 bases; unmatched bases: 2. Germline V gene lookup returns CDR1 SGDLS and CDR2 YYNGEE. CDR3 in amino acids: CASSVWGGSTDTQYF. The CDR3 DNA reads TGTGCCAGCAGCGTATGGGGGGGAAGCACAGATACGCAGTATTTT. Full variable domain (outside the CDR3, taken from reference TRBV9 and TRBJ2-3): DSGVTQTPKHLITATGQRVTLRCSPRSGDLSVYWYQQSLDQGLQFLIQYYNGEERAKGNILERFSAQQFPDLHSELNLSSLELGDSALYFCASSVWGGSTDTQYFGPGTRLTVL.

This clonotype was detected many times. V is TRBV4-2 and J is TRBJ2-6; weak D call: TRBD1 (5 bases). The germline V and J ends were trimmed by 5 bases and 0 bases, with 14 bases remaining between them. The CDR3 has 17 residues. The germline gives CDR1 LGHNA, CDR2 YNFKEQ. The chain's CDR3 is CASSKQGEYSGANVLTF. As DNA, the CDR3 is TGTGCCAGCAGCAAGCAGGGCGAATACTCTGGGGCCAACGTCCTGACTTTC.

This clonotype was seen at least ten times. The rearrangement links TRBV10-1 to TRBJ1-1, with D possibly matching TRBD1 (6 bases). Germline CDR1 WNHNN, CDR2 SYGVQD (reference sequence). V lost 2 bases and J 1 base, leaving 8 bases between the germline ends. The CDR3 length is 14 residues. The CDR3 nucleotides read TGCGCCAGCAGTGAGGCAGGGGCGAACACTGAAGCTTTCTTT. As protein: CASSEAGANTEAFF.

CDR3 protein: CSVAASTTPSQYF. For the CDR3, the DNA is TGCAGCGTTGCGGCTAGCACCACTCCATCGCAGTATTTT. The rearrangement links TRBV29-1 to TRBJ2-3; D is possibly TRBD2 (5 bases). V lost 4 bases and J lost 10, with 18 bases in between. Germline-derived CDR1 and CDR2 are SQVTM and ANQGSEA. The CDR3 loop spans 13 amino acids.

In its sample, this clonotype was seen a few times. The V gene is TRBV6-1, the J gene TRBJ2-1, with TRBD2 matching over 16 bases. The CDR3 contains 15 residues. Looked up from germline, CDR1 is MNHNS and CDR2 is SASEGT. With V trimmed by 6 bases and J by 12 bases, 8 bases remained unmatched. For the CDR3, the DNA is TGTGCCAGCAGGGCCGGGACTAGCGGGGGGGTGGGGCAGTTCTTC. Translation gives CASRAGTSGGVGQFF.

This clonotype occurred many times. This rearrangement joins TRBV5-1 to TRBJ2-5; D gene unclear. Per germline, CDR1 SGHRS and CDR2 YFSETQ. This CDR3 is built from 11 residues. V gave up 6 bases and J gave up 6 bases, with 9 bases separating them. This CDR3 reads CASKGEQTQYF. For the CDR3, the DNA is TGCGCCAGCAAGGGCGAGCAGACCCAGTACTTC.

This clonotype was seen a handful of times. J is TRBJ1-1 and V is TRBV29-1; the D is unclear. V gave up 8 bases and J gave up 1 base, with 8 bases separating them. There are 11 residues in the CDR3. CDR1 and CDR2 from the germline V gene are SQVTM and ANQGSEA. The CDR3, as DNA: TGCAGCTCGAGGTCGAACACTGAAGCTTTCTTT. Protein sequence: CSSRSNTEAFF.

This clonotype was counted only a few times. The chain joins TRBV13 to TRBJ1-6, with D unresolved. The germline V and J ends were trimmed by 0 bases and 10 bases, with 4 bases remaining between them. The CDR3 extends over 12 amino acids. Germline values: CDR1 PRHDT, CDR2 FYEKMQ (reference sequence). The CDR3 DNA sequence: TGTGCCAGCAGCTTAGGAAGATCACCCCTCCACTTT. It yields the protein CASSLGRSPLHF.

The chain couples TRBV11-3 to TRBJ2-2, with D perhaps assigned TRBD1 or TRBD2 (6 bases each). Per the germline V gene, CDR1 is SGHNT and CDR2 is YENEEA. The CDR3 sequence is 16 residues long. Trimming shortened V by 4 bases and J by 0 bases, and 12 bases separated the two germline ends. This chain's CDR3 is CASSSRGRANTGELFF. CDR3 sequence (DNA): TGTGCCAGCAGCTCCCGGGGGCGCGCGAACACCGGGGAGCTGTTTTTT. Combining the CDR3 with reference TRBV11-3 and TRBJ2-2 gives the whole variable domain EAGVVQSPRYKIIEKKQPVAFWCNPISGHNTLYWYLQNLGQGPELLIRYENEEAVDDSQLPKDRFSAERLKGVDSTLKIQPAELGDSAVYLCASSSRGRANTGELFFGEGSRLTVL.

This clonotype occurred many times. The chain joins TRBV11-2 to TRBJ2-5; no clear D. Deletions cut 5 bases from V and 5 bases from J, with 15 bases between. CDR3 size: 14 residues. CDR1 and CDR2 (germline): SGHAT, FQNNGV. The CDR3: CASSKGTYLETQYF. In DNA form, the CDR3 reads TGTGCCAGCAGCAAAGGAACTTACCTCGAGACCCAGTACTTC.

For the CDR3, the DNA is TGTGCCACCAGTGCGGGGAGTAGCAATCAGCCCCAGCATTTT. It translates to CATSAGSSNQPQHF. The chain uses TRBV24-1 and TRBJ1-5; no definite D call. Germline values: CDR1 KGHDR, CDR2 SFDVKD. V was clipped by 5 bases and J by 0 bases, with 7 bases between them. The CDR3 has 14 amino acids.